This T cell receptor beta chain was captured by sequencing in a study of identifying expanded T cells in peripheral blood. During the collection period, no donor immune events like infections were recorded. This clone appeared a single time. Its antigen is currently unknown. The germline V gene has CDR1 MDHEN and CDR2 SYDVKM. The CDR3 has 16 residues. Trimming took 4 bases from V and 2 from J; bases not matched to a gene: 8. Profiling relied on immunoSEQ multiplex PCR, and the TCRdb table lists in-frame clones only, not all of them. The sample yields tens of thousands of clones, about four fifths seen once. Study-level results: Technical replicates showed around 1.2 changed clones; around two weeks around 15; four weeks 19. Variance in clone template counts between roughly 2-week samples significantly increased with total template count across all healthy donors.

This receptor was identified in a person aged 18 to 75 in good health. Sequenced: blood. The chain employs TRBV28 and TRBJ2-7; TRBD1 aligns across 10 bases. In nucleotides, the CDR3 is TGTGCCAGCAGTTCATATGACAGGGGGCGAACCTACGAGCAGTACTTC. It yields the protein CASSSYDRGRTYEQYF.